This T cell receptor beta chain comes out of a study of blood T cell repertoires in COVID-19. About the study: The United States, Italy and Spain supplied acute and convalescent COVID-19 samples.

V was clipped by 1 base and J by 0 bases, with 7 bases between them. In germline, CDR1 is SGHTA, CDR2 FQGNSA. The CDR3 totals 16 residues. Original analysis: Scientists estimated how many nucleated cells there were by amplifying reference gene primers. Profiling relied on immunoSEQ multiplex PCR, and the TCRdb table lists in-frame clones only, not all of them. That table supplies the V and J calls and clone size; D and trimming were determined from the DNA. The data contain around 140,000 clones, around 88% of them singletons. The chain combines TRBV7-2 with TRBJ1-6, with no clear D. Sequencing was carried out using peripheral blood. This sequence was found in a man aged 50-60 years with active or convalescent COVID-19. The CDR3 bases are TGTGCCAGCAGCTTAGATATTAGCTCCTATAATTCACCCCTCCACTTT. This codes for CASSLDISSYNSPLHF.